Included here is one TCR beta chain sequence, with context. What it binds is unknown. These data come from a study of siplizumab effects on memory and regulatory T cells. Study-level points and caveats: Most proliferating CD4+ or CD8+ clones, roughly 80-96%, had no naive or memory assignment. The average Treg-derived proportion among mappable alloreactive CD4+ clones was 68.8% with siplizumab versus more than 25% in controls.

CDR1 and CDR2 (germline): ENHRY, SYGVKD. V was trimmed by 3 bases and J by 2 bases, leaving 14 bases between them. The CDR3 has 15 residues. TCRdb keeps only in-frame clones here, not all; method: immunoSEQ multiplex PCR. The sample holds about 82,000 clones; roughly 87% are singletons and the top ten take over 1.5%. The chain recombines TRBV10-3 with TRBJ2-7; D is unresolved. This TCR came from a human donor in good health. The sequencing sample was made of Tregs sorted from blood. The CDR3 region has the DNA TGTGCCATCAGTGACACCCCCACGGCTACCTACGAGCAGTACTTC. It translates to CAISDTPTATYEQYF.